This TCR beta chain was profiled in a study of T cell changes during pregnancy in multiple sclerosis. Profiled with immunoSEQ multiplex PCR; TCRdb holds only in-frame clones, not every one. The data hold under 90,000 clones, with over 85% observed a single time. The CDR3 is 13 amino acids. V dropped 2 bases and J dropped 14; count of bases not matched to a gene: 9. The germline V gene has CDR1 ENHRY and CDR2 SYGVKD. This sequence joins TRBV10-3 and TRBJ1-2; 9 nucleotides match TRBD1. Sequenced material: peripheral blood, taken in the second trimester of pregnancy. The TCR comes from a female donor in good health, enrolled as a control in a pregnancy study. CDR3 in amino acids: CAISEVGQGRGTF. The CDR3 DNA is TGTGCCATCAGTGAGGTGGGACAGGGAAGGGGTACCTTC.